These 20 T cell receptor beta chains share one sample of origin, sequenced in a study of T-cell memory formation after mild COVID-19. TCRdb re-derived calls from the 5' RACE reads in MiXCR, one entry per CDR3 protein. The profile shows roughly 160,000 distinct CDR3 sequences, approximately 10% of them singletons. Sequenced material: PBMCs or a T cell subset sorted from them (not recorded which). The receptors here all came from a man aged 18 to 29 who had mild COVID-19 (a few samples of this study predate the infection). Cell type and time point are not known.

V usage is TRBV5-1 and J usage is TRBJ1-4, with no clear D. Looked up from germline, CDR1 is SGHRS and CDR2 is YFSETQ. The CDR3 contains 13 residues. V lost 6 bases, J lost 3 bases, and 9 bases lay in between. DNA for the CDR3: TGCGCCAGCACTCGATCGGCTAATGAAAAACTGTTTTTT. This sequence encodes CASTRSANEKLFF. Using reference TRBV5-1 and TRBJ1-4 for the parts outside the CDR3, the full variable domain is KAGVTQTPRYLIKTRGQQVTLSCSPISGHRSVSWYQQTPGQGLQFLFEYFSETQRNKGNFPGRFSGRQFSNSRSEMNVSTLELGDSALYLCASTRSANEKLFFGSGTQLSVL.

This clonotype was seen more than once but under ten times. The chain couples TRBV12-3 or TRBV12-4 to TRBJ1-2; 10 positions match TRBD1. The CDR3 spans 15 residues. Unmatched junction bases numbered 10, after V lost 5 bases and J lost 7 bases. CDR3 in DNA: TGTGCCAGCAGTCGGGACAGGGGTTCTCTGTCTGGCTACACCTTC. This codes for CASSRDRGSLSGYTF.

This clonotype was counted only a few times. The chain combines TRBV12-3 or TRBV12-4 with TRBJ1-5; 9 bases agree with TRBD1. This CDR3 comprises 17 residues. The V gene end was trimmed by 4 bases and the J gene end by 4 bases; junction bases not matched to a gene: 11. This CDR3 reads CASSYTGGRAGNQPQHF. In DNA form, the CDR3 reads TGTGCCAGCAGTTACACAGGGGGCAGGGCAGGTAATCAGCCCCAGCATTTT.

The chain combines TRBV4-2 with TRBJ2-1, with 7 nucleotides matching TRBD2. The CDR3 runs 17 residues. V shed 1 base and J 0 bases; nucleotides not matched to a gene: 6. CDR1 is LGHNA and CDR2 is YNFKEQ in the germline V gene. This chain's CDR3 is CASSQGPASGSYNEQFF. In nucleotides, the CDR3 is TGTGCCAGCAGCCAAGGCCCGGCTAGCGGCTCCTACAATGAGCAGTTCTTC.

This clonotype was counted only a few times. The chain carries TRBV6-2 or TRBV6-3 and TRBJ2-3, with D perhaps TRBD2 (6 bases). Germline V gene lookup returns CDR1 MNHEY and CDR2 SVGEGT. CDR3 length: 15 amino acids. Trimming took 7 bases from V and 2 from J, leaving 16 bases between them. CDR3 sequence (DNA): TGTGCCAGCATGCCCCAGGGACTGCACACAGATACGCAGTATTTT. Translation: CASMPQGLHTDTQYF.

This clonotype has a handful of counts. J is TRBJ1-4 and V is TRBV3-1; a weak D match, TRBD1 (6 bases). This CDR3 is built from 15 residues. The V gene lost 0 bases and the J gene lost 10 bases, with 15 bases spanning the gap. The germline CDR1 and CDR2 sequences are LGHDT and YNNKEL (reference sequence). CDR3 sequence reads: CASSQDYQGWLKLFF. CDR3 DNA sequence: TGTGCCAGCAGCCAAGATTATCAGGGGTGGTTAAAACTGTTTTTT.

This clonotype was counted only a few times. The genes are TRBV10-1 and TRBJ2-3; a weak D match, TRBD2 (6 bases). The V and J ends lost 4 bases and 7 bases respectively, with 15 bases between them. This CDR3 has 14 residues. Germline loops: CDR1 WNHNN, CDR2 SYGVQD (reference sequence). The CDR3 region has the DNA TGCGCCAGCAGTGGAGGAGGGCTGCCGAATACGCAGTATTTT. It specifies CASSGGGLPNTQYF.

This rearrangement joins TRBV29-1 to TRBJ1-2; a possible D gene is TRBD1 (6 bases). V lost 4 bases and J lost 7, with 13 bases in between. Germline lookup yields CDR1 SQVTM and CDR2 ANQGSEA. CDR3 size: 12 residues. The CDR3 loop is CSVGEGRGGYTF. Here the CDR3 DNA reads TGCAGCGTTGGGGAGGGCAGGGGTGGCTACACCTTC.

This clonotype turned up a few times. The DNA of the CDR3 is TGCGCCAGCAGCTTTTTAAAGGGAGGAAAAGAGACCCAGTACTTC. This codes for CASSFLKGGKETQYF. The V gene is TRBV5-1, the J gene TRBJ2-5, with D perhaps matching TRBD2 (6 bases). V shed 2 bases and J shed 3 bases, with 14 bases lying between them. CDR3 length equals 15 residues. Germline assignment: CDR1 SGHRS and CDR2 YFSETQ. Full variable domain (rest looked up from reference TRBV5-1 and TRBJ2-5): KAGVTQTPRYLIKTRGQQVTLSCSPISGHRSVSWYQQTPGQGLQFLFEYFSETQRNKGNFPGRFSGRQFSNSRSEMNVSTLELGDSALYLCASSFLKGGKETQYFGPGTRLLVL.

This clonotype appeared a few times. The CDR3 here is CASSQDSPGRKLFF. The CDR3, as DNA: TGCGCCAGCAGCCAAGATAGTCCGGGGCGAAAACTGTTTTTT. The V gene is TRBV4-1, the J gene TRBJ1-4; maybe TRBD1 (5 bases). There are 14 residues in the CDR3. Per germline, CDR1 MGHRA and CDR2 YSYEKL. Trimming left V 0 bases short and J 10 bases short, with 12 bases between.

V is TRBV10-3 and J is TRBJ2-6; D not certain. Trimming removed 8 bases from V and 0 bases from J, with 8 bases in between. Germline CDR1 is ENHRY and CDR2 is SYGVKD. The CDR3 length is 14 residues. As DNA, the CDR3 is TGTGCCATCGGTTCTAGCTCTGGGGCCAACGTCCTGACTTTC. It codes for CAIGSSSGANVLTF.

The J gene is TRBJ1-4, the V gene TRBV3-1, with 10 bases matching TRBD1. V shed 2 bases, J shed 6 bases, and the junction held 6 bases outside the gene matches. The CDR3 sequence is 16 residues long. Per germline, CDR1 LGHDT and CDR2 YNNKEL (reference sequence). Written as DNA, the CDR3 is TGTGCCAGCAGCCAACTTGGGACAGGGGCCCATGAAAAACTGTTTTTT. Encoded protein: CASSQLGTGAHEKLFF.

This clonotype has just a few counts. V usage is TRBV7-2 and J usage is TRBJ1-5; a possible D gene is TRBD1 (6 bases). The CDR3 totals 12 residues. V lost 4 bases to trimming and J lost 10 bases, with 11 bases between them. Looked up from germline, CDR1 is SGHTA and CDR2 is FQGNSA. CDR3 region: CASSSRGIPQHF. CDR3 bases: TGTGCCAGCAGCTCTAGGGGGATACCCCAGCATTTT.

This clonotype was detected a few times. The rearrangement joins TRBV11-2 to TRBJ2-1; a possible D gene is TRBD1 (6 bases). Germline V CDR1 and CDR2: SGHAT, FQNNGV. CDR3 size: 15 residues. V lost 8 bases, J lost 0 bases, and 14 bases lay in between. CDR3 amino acids: CASEGVRSSYNEQFF. The CDR3, as DNA: TGTGCCAGCGAGGGGGTCCGGAGCTCCTACAATGAGCAGTTCTTC.

The chain carries TRBV5-1 and TRBJ1-1; 9 bases align to TRBD1. V lost 4 bases to trimming and J lost 4 bases; unmatched junction nucleotides: 8. The CDR3 contains 15 residues. Germline V gene sequence: CDR1 SGHRS, CDR2 YFSETQ. In DNA form, the CDR3 reads TGCGCCAGCAGCCAAATGGGACAGGGTGGCACTGAAGCTTTCTTT. Encoded protein: CASSQMGQGGTEAFF.

This clonotype was seen ten or more times. The rearrangement uses TRBV7-8 and TRBJ2-3, with 7 bases lining up with TRBD1. The germline gives CDR1 SGHVS, CDR2 FQNEAQ. J gave up 5 bases and V 1 base, and 9 bases lay outside the gene matches. CDR3 length: 16 residues. As DNA, the CDR3 is TGTGCCAGCAGCTTAGGACAAGGGACAGCCGGAGATACGCAGTATTTT. It is translated as CASSLGQGTAGDTQYF.

V and J are TRBV28 and TRBJ2-7, with D tentatively TRBD2 (6 bases). The germline CDR1 and CDR2 sequences are MDHEN and SYDVKM. The V end lost 4 bases, the J end lost 0 bases, and 7 bases lay between the germline ends. The CDR3 runs 13 residues. CDR3 DNA sequence: TGTGCCAGCAGTTCGGGACTCTCCTACGAGCAGTACGTC. It yields the protein CASSSGLSYEQYV.

This clonotype was seen only a few times. The rearrangement uses TRBV5-1 and TRBJ2-3; D call uncertain. Trimming shortened V by 0 bases and J by 11 bases, and 10 bases separated the two germline ends. This CDR3 is 12 amino acids long. The germline V gene encodes CDR1 SGHRS and CDR2 YFSETQ. The CDR3 DNA sequence: TGCGCCAGCAGCTTGGTTGGACGGTGGCAGTATTTT. This translates into CASSLVGRWQYF.

In this sample, this clonotype turned up a few times. The V gene is TRBV20-1, the J gene TRBJ2-5; D possibly corresponds to TRBD2 (6 bases). The CDR3 extends over 15 amino acids. CDR1 is DFQATT, CDR2 SNEGSKA, per germline (reference sequence). The ends were cut back, 1 base at V and 5 bases at J, with 17 bases in the middle. The CDR3 reads CSARVLRGPFETQYF. Here the CDR3 DNA reads TGCAGTGCTAGAGTCCTGCGGGGACCCTTCGAGACCCAGTACTTC.

The chain recombines TRBV7-8 with TRBJ2-7, with 7 bases identical to TRBD1. CDR1 and CDR2 from the germline V gene are SGHVS and FQNEAQ. This CDR3 comprises 15 residues. J gave up 4 bases and V 5 bases, and 11 bases lay outside the gene matches. CDR3 loop: CASSQNRGTPYEQYF. The DNA for the CDR3 is TGTGCCAGCAGCCAGAACAGGGGTACCCCGTACGAGCAGTACTTC.